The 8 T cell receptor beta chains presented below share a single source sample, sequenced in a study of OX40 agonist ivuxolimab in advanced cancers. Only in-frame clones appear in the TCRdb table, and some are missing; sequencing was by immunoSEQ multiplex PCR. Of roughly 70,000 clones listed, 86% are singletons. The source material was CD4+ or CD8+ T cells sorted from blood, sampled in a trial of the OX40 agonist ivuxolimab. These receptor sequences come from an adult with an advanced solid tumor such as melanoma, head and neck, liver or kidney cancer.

The CDR3 region is CASSQALGGSPLHF. The CDR3 DNA sequence: TGTGCCAGCAGCCAAGCTCTGGGGGGTTCACCCCTCCACTTT. V is TRBV14 and J is TRBJ1-6; D is possibly TRBD1 (5 bases). Trimming stripped 1 base from V and 9 bases from J, with 10 bases between. Germline V gene sequence: CDR1 SGHDN, CDR2 FVKESK. The CDR3 totals 14 residues.

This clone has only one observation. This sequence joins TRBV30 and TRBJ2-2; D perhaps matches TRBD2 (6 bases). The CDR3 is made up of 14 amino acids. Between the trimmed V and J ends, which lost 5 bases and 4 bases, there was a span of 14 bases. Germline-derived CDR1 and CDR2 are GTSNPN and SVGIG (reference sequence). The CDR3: CAWDRGSGTGELFF. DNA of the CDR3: TGTGCCTGGGATCGGGGGTCGGGCACCGGGGAGCTGTTTTTT.

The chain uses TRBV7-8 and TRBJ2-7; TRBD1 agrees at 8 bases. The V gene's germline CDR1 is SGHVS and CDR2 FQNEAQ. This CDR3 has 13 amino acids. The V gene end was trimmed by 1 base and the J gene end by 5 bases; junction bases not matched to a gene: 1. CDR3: CASSLEDRDEQYF. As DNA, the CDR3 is TGTGCCAGCAGCTTAGAGGACAGGGACGAGCAGTACTTC.

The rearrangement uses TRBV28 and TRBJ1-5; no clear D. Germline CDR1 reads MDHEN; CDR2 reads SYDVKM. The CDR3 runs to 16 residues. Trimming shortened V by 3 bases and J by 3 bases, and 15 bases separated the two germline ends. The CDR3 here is CASSLVQGMDNQPQHF. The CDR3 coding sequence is TGTGCCAGCAGTTTGGTTCAAGGTATGGACAATCAGCCCCAGCATTTT.

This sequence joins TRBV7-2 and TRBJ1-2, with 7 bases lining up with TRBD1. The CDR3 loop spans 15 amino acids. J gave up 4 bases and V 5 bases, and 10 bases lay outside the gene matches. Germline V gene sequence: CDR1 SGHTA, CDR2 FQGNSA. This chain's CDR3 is CASSTIDREGYGYTF. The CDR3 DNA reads TGTGCCAGCAGCACTATAGACAGGGAAGGCTATGGCTACACCTTC.

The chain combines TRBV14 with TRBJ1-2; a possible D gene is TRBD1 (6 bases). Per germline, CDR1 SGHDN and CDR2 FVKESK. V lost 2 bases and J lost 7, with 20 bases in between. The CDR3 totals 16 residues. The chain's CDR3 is CASSQPSVGGFFGYTF. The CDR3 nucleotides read TGTGCCAGCAGCCAACCCTCGGTTGGGGGCTTTTTTGGCTACACCTTC.

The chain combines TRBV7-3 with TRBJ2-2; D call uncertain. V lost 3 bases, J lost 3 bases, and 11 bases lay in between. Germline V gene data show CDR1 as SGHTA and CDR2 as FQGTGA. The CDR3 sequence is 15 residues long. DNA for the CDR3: TGTGCCAGCAGCTTTGGCAAACTTGACACCGGGGAGCTGTTTTTT. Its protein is CASSFGKLDTGELFF.

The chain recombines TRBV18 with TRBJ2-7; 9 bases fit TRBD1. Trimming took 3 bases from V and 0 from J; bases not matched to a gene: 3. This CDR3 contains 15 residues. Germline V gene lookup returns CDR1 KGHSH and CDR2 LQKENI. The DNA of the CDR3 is TGTGCCAGCTCACCCGGGACAGGGATCTCCTACGAGCAGTACTTC. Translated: CASSPGTGISYEQYF.